This passage covers 9 T cell receptor beta chains from one sample sequenced in a study of cytotoxic CD8 clonotypes in ibrutinib-treated CLL. Using immunoSEQ multiplex PCR, the repertoire was profiled, and TCRdb retains in-frame clones only, with some absent. The repertoire consists of 160,000 or so clones, with approximately 80% occurring once and the leading ten covering about 4.5%. Sequenced here: PBMCs, sampled after 24 months of ibrutinib treatment. The origin of the receptors is a human donor with chronic lymphocytic leukemia.

This clone came up once. CDR3 sequence: CASSWTGGSTEAFF. CDR3 nucleotides: TGTGCCAGCAGCTGGACAGGGGGCTCAACTGAAGCTTTCTTT. This chain links TRBV13 with TRBJ1-1; 11 positions agree with TRBD1. CDR1 and CDR2 from the germline V gene are PRHDT and FYEKMQ (reference sequence). This CDR3 comprises 14 residues. With V trimmed by 4 bases and J by 5 bases, 3 bases remained unmatched.

This clone was seen a few times. V and J are TRBV4-3 and TRBJ2-7; 10 bases match TRBD2. V dropped 1 base and J dropped 4; count of bases not matched to a gene: 7. The CDR3 sequence is 16 residues long. Germline assignment: CDR1 LGHNA and CDR2 YSLEER. CDR3 DNA sequence: TGCGCCAGCAGCCAAGGAGGCGGAGCGGGAGGGTACGAGCAGTACTTC. This sequence encodes CASSQGGGAGGYEQYF.

The genes are TRBV9 and TRBJ1-2; possibly TRBD1 for D (6 bases). The CDR3 totals 16 residues. The V gene lost 1 base and the J gene lost 4 bases, with 17 bases spanning the gap. Germline assignment: CDR1 SGDLS and CDR2 YYNGEE. CDR3: CASSVMGGTSRYGYTF. CDR3 bases: TGTGCCAGCAGCGTAATGGGGGGCACGTCGCGCTATGGCTACACCTTC.

This sequence joins TRBV13 and TRBJ2-7, with D possibly TRBD2 on 5 matching bases. The ends were cut back, 4 bases at V and 0 bases at J, with 10 bases in the middle. Per the germline V gene, CDR1 is PRHDT and CDR2 is FYEKMQ (reference sequence). This CDR3 spans 14 amino acids. For the CDR3, the DNA is TGTGCCAGCAGCTATTCCGGGGTCTCCTACGAGCAGTACTTC. It is translated as CASSYSGVSYEQYF.

V usage is TRBV28 and J usage is TRBJ1-2; D remains ambiguous. The germline V gene has CDR1 MDHEN and CDR2 SYDVKM. The CDR3 length is 14 residues. The V gene lost 4 bases and the J gene lost 2 bases, with 11 bases spanning the gap. The CDR3 here is CASSSRRKNYGYTF. The CDR3 coding sequence is TGTGCCAGCAGTTCCCGCAGGAAAAACTATGGCTACACCTTC.

This clone has more than one count but fewer than ten. The chain recombines TRBV5-5 with TRBJ1-5; D may be TRBD1 (6 bases). Germline V gives CDR1 SGHKS, CDR2 YYEKEE (reference sequence). Trimming stripped 4 bases from V and 1 base from J, with 18 bases between. This CDR3 spans 17 amino acids. CDR3 loop: CASSGVSGALSNQPQHF. In DNA form, the CDR3 reads TGTGCCAGCAGCGGGGTTTCGGGGGCCTTGAGCAATCAGCCCCAGCATTTT.

V and J are TRBV10-3 and TRBJ2-7; the D call may be TRBD1 or TRBD2 (7 bases each). The CDR3 totals 18 residues. V lost 1 base, J lost 3 bases, and 22 bases lay in between. In germline, CDR1 is ENHRY, CDR2 SYGVKD. In nucleotides, the CDR3 is TGTGCCATCAGTGAGTGGCAGGGGGGGCTCAGGGCCGACTACGAGCAGTACTTC. Translated, it gives CAISEWQGGLRADYEQYF.

V is TRBV28 and J is TRBJ1-5; possible D gene TRBD1, 6 bases. CDR1 and CDR2 (germline): MDHEN, SYDVKM. With 1 base removed from V and 2 bases from J, the gap between germline ends came to 15 bases. The CDR3 loop spans 17 amino acids. This CDR3 reads CASSLSRGADGNQPQHF. The CDR3 nucleotides read TGTGCCAGCAGTTTATCTCGGGGGGCAGACGGCAATCAGCCCCAGCATTTT.

The V and J genes are TRBV15 and TRBJ1-5; D remains ambiguous. Germline loops: CDR1 LNHNV, CDR2 YYDKDF (reference sequence). This CDR3 comprises 13 residues. V lost 6 bases and J lost 7, with 13 bases in between. In DNA form, the CDR3 reads TGTGCCACCAGAGGCGAAGGACGACAGCCCCAGCATTTT. Translating gives CATRGEGRQPQHF. Supplemented by reference TRBV15 and TRBJ1-5, the full variable domain reads DAMVIQNPRYQVTQFGKPVTLSCSQTLNHNVMYWYQQKSSQAPKLLFHYYDKDFNNEADTPDNFQSRRPNTSFCFLDIRSPGLGDTAMYLCATRGEGRQPQHFGDGTRLSIL.